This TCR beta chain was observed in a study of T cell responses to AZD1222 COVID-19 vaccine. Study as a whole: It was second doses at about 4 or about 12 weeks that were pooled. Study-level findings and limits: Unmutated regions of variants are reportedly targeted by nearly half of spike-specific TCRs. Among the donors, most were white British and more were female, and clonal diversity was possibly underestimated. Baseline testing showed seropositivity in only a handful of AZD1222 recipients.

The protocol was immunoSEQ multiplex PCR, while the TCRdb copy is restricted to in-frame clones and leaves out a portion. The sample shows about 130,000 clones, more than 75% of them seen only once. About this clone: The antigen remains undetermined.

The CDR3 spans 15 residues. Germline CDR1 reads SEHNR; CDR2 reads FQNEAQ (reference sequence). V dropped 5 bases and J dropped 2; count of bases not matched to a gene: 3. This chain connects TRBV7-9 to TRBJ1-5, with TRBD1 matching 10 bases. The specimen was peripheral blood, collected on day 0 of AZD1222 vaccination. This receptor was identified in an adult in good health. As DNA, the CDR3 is TGTGCCAGCAGCACCGGGACAGGGGGCAATCAGCCCCAGCATTTT. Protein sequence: CASSTGTGGNQPQHF.